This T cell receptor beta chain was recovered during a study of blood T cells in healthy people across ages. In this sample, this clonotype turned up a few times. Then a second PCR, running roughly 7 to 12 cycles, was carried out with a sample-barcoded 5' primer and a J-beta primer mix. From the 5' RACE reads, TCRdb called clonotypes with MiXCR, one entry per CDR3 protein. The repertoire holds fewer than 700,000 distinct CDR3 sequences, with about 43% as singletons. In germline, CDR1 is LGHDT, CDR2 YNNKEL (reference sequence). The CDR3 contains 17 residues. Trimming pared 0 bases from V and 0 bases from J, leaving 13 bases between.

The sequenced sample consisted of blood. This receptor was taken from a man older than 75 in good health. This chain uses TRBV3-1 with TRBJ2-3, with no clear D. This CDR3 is CASSQEGEEASTDTQYF. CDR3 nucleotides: TGTGCCAGCAGCCAAGAAGGTGAAGAGGCTAGCACAGATACGCAGTATTTT.